This T cell receptor (beta chain) derives from a study of cytomegalovirus exposure and HLA in healthy donors. The junction had 3 bases not matched to a gene; V was cut back by 6 bases and J by 5 bases. Germline assignment: CDR1 MNHNS and CDR2 SASEGT. The CDR3 covers 13 residues. A word on this clone: The identical CDR3 is also encoded by other nucleotide sequences in the sample.

Researchers ran the PCR with 60 Vbeta and 13 Jbeta primers. Using immunoSEQ multiplex PCR, the repertoire was profiled, and TCRdb retains in-frame clones only, with some absent. The profile shows about 160,000 clones, about 80% of them singletons. The material sequenced was PBMCs. The sequence came from a man aged 25 to 45 in good health and CMV-seropositive. This rearrangement joins TRBV6-1 to TRBJ1-1; the match to TRBD1 covers 10 bases. The CDR3 region is CASRQDRGTEAFF. The CDR3 coding sequence is TGTGCCAGCAGGCAGGACAGGGGGACTGAAGCTTTCTTT.